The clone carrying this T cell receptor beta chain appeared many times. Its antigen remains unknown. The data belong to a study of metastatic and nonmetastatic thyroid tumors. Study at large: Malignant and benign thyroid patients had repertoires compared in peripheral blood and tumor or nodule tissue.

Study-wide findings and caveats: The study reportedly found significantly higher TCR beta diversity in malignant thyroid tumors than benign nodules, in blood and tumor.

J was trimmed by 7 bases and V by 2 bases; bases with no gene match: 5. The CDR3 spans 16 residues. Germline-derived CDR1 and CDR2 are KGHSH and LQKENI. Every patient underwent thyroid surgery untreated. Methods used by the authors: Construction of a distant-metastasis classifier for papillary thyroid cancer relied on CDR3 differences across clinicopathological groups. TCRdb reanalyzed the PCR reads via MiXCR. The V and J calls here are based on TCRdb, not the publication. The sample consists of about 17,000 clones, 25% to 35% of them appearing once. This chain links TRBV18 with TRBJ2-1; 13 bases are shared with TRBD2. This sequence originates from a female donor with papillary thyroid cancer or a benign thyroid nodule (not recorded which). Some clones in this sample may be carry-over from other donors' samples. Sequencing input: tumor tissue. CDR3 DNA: TGTGCCAGCTCACCAACACTAGCGGGAGGGCCAAATGAGCAGTTCTTC. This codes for CASSPTLAGGPNEQFF.